The T cell receptor (beta chain) described here comes from a study of neurological immune-mediated disorders. With 10-nucleotide random UMIs, 5'RACE was used to make the cDNA. From the 5' RACE reads, TCRdb called clonotypes with MiXCR, one entry per CDR3 protein. The sample lists tens of thousands of distinct CDR3 sequences, 12% to 15% occurring once. This clonotype was counted ten times or more. Described time point: longitudinal time-point 1 (baseline). 2 million unsorted PBMCs were stored in RNAlater at -80 °C before RNA extraction. CDR1 is SGHVS and CDR2 is FQNEAQ in the germline V gene. CDR3 length: 12 residues. Trimming pared 3 bases from V and 2 bases from J, leaving 2 bases between.

V is TRBV7-8 and J is TRBJ1-5; D unresolved. The specimen sequenced was PBMCs. This clonotype was sampled from a female donor with HTLV-1-associated myelopathy (HAM/TSP). For the CDR3, the DNA is TGTGCCAGCAGCTTCGGCAATCAGCCCCAGCATTTT. Its protein product is CASSFGNQPQHF.